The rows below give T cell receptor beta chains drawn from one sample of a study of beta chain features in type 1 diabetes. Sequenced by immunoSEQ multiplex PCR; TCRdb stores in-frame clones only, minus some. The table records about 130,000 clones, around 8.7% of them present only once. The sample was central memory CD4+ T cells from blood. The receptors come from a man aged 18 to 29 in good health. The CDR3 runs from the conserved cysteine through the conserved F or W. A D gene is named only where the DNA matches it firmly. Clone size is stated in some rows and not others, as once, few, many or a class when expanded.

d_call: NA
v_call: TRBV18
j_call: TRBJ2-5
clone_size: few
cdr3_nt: TGTGCCAGCTCACCTCGAACCCGGGAGACCCAGTACTTC
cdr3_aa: CASSPRTRETQYF

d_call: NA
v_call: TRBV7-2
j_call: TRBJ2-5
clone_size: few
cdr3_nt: TGTGCCAGCAGCTTACAGGGACAAGAGACCCAGTACTTC
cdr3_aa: CASSLQGQETQYF

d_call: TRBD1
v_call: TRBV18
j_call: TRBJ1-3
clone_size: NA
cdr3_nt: TGTGCCAGCTCGTCGAACACAGGGGACTCTGGAAACACCATATATTTT
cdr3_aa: CASSSNTGDSGNTIYF

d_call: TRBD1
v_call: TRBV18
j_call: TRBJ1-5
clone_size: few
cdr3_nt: TGTGCCAGCTCACCACAGACAGGGGAGAATCAGCCCCAGCATTTT
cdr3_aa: CASSPQTGENQPQHF

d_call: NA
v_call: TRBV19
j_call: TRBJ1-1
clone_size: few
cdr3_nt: TGTGCCAGTAGTATCGGACTCGGTGAAGCTTTCTTT
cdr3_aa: CASSIGLGEAFF

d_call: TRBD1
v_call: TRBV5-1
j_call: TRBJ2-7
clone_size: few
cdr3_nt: TGCGCCAGCAGCAACGACAGGGCCTACGAGCAGTACTTC
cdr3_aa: CASSNDRAYEQYF

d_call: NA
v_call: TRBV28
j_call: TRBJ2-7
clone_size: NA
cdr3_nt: TGTGCCAGCAGTCTAGAAGTACAGGGAGGGACACCTCTGACCTACGAGCAGTACTTC
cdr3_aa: CASSLEVQGGTPLTYEQYF

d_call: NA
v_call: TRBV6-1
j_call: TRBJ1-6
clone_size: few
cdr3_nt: TGTGCCAGCAGTCCCCACGGAGATAATTCACCCCTCCACTTT
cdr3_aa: CASSPHGDNSPLHF

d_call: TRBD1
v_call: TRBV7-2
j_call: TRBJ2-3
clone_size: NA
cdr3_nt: TGTGCCAGCAGTCGGACAGGGGCCGCTACATACACAGATACGCAGTATTTT
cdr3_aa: CASSRTGAATYTDTQYF

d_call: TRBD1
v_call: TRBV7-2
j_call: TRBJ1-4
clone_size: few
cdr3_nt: TGTGCCAGCAGCCCGCCGGGGACAGGGAACGAAAAACTGTTTTTT
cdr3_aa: CASSPPGTGNEKLFF

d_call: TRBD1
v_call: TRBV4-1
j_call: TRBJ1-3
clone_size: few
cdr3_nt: TGCGCCAGCAGCGCCCGAGGGGGCGCGGAAGGAAACACCATATATTTT
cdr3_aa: CASSARGGAEGNTIYF

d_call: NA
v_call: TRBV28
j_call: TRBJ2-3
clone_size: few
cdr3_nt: TGTGCCATTGGGAGGGGACAGGGCACAGATACGCAGTATTTT
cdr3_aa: CAIGRGQGTDTQYF

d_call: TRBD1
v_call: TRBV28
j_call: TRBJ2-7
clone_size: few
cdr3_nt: TGTGCCAGCAGGGGACAGGTATACGAGCAGTACTTC
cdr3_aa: CASRGQVYEQYF

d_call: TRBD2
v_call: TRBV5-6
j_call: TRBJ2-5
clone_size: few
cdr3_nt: TGTGCCAGCAGCACAATCTCACTAGCGGGGGGCGGGACCCAGTACTTC
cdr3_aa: CASSTISLAGGGTQYF

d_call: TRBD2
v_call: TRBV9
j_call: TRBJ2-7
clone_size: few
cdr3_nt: TGTGCCAGCAGCGTGACGGGGGAGGGGAACGAGCAGTACTTC
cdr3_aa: CASSVTGEGNEQYF

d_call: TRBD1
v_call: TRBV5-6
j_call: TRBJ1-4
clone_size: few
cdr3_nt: TGTGCCAGCAGCCAGGGGGCTAATGAAAAACTGTTTTTT
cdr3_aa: CASSQGANEKLFF

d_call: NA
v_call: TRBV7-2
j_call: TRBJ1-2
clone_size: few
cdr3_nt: TGTGCCAGCAGCTTGCTACCGACAGATTATGGCTACACCTTC
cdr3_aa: CASSLLPTDYGYTF

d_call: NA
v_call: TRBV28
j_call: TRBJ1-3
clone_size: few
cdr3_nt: TGTGCCAATAGGGACACAGTCTCTGGAAACACCATATATTTT
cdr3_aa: CANRDTVSGNTIYF

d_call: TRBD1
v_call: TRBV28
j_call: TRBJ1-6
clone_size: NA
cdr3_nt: TGTGCCAGCAGTTCGGGCCCGGGACAGGGGAATTCACCCCTCCACTTT
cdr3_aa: CASSSGPGQGNSPLHF

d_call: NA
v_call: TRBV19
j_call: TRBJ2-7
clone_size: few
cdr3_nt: TGTGCCAGTAGTACAAGACAGGAATCCTACGAGCAGTACTTC
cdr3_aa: CASSTRQESYEQYF

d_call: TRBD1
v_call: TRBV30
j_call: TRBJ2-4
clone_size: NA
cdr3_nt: TGTGCCTGGAGCCCGGGACAGGGGGACATTCAGTACTTC
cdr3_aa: CAWSPGQGDIQYF

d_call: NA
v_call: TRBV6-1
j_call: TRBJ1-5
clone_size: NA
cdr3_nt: TGTGCCAGCGCAACTTCGGGGAGCCAGCCCCAGCATTTT
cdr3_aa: CASATSGSQPQHF

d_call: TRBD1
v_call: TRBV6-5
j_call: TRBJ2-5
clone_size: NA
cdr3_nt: TGTGCCAGCAGCATCGAGACAGGGGGTGTAGAGACCCAGTACTTC
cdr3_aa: CASSIETGGVETQYF

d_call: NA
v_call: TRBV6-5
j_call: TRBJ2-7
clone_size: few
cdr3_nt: TGTGCCAGCAGAGGACAGTCCTACGAGCAGTACTTC
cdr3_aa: CASRGQSYEQYF

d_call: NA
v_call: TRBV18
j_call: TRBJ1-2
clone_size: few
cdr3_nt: TGTGCCAGCTCACCAGCTTCGACAGGCCTCTCCTATGGCTACACCTTC
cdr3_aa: CASSPASTGLSYGYTF

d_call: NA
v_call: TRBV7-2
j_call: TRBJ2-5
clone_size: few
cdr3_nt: TGTGCCAGCAGCTTAGGAGGGAAAGTGCTAGAGACCCAGTACTTC
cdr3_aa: CASSLGGKVLETQYF

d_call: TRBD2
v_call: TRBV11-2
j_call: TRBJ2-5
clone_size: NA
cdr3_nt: TGTGCCAGCAGACTAGCGGGGTTAGAGACCCAGTACTTC
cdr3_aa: CASRLAGLETQYF

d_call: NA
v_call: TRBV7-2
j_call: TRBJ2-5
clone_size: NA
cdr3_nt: TGTGCCAGCAGCTCCCGGAGGTACCAAGAGACCCAGTACTTC
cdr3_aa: CASSSRRYQETQYF

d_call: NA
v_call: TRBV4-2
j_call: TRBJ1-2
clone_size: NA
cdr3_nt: TGTGCCAGCAGCCAAGAGGGGGGGTGGGCTAACTATGGCTACACCTTC
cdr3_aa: CASSQEGGWANYGYTF

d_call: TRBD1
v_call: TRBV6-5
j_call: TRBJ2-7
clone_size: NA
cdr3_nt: TGTGCCAGCAGCCGGACAGGGAGCTCCTACGAGCAGTACTTC
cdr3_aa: CASSRTGSSYEQYF

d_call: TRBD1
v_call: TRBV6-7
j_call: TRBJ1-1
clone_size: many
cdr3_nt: TGTGCCAGCAGGGGGACAGCAACGAACACTGAAGCTTTCTTT
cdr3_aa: CASRGTATNTEAFF

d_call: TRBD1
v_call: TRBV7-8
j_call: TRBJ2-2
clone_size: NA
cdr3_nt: TGTGCCAGCAGCACCAACTCCGGGACAGGGGCCGGGGAGCTGTTTTTT
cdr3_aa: CASSTNSGTGAGELFF

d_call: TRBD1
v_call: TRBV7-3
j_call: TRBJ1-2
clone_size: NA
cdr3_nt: TGTGCCAGCAGCCTCACCGGGACAGGGGATGGCTACACCTTC
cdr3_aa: CASSLTGTGDGYTF